The T cell receptor (beta chain) described here comes from a study of memory CD4+ T cells and cytomegalovirus serostatus. Study at large: Healthy Belgian adult donors included fewer than 10 CMV-positive and some 24 CMV-negative people.

Turning to this clone: What it recognizes is unknown.

Notes on the study in general: Suggested: most of the CMV-linked TCR signature lies in CD4+ memory cells. Of 150 to 200 reported CMV TCRbeta sequences, about 70 were found in memory CD4+ repertoires.

In the original analysis: Out-of-frame sequences were removed, leaving 2,204,828 distinct TCRbeta sequences. TCRdb's table, derived via immunoSEQ multiplex PCR, lists solely in-frame clones and lacks some. Clone size and V and J calls were adopted from that table, with D and trimming inferred from the DNA. The sample has about 58,000 clones; less than 85% are singletons. The sort gate was single viable CD3+CD4+CD8-CD45RO+ cells for memory CD4+ T cells. CDR1 and CDR2 (germline): MDHEN, SYDVKM. Between the trimmed V and J ends, which lost 7 bases and 4 bases, there was a span of 13 bases. This CDR3 has 13 residues.

What was sequenced was memory CD4+ T cells from blood. The sequence derives from an adult in good health and CMV-seronegative. Some clones in this sample may be carry-over from other donors' samples. The chain carries TRBV28 and TRBJ1-1; D may be TRBD1 (5 bases). The CDR3 is CASNQGRATEAFF. The CDR3 coding sequence is TGTGCCAGCAACCAGGGTCGGGCCACTGAAGCTTTCTTT.